The 24 T cell receptor beta chains presented below share a single source sample, sequenced in a study of tumor-infiltrating lymphocytes in primary liver carcinoma. Total RNA amounting to 500 ng was the source from which TCR beta cDNA was made with a constant-region primer. Slightly modified ARM-PCR, run as three nested multiplex PCR rounds, produced the TCR beta libraries. The opening two PCR rounds, around 9 cycles each, paired TRBV1-TRBV30 forward primers with a C-beta reverse primer. TCRdb re-derived calls from the multiplex PCR reads in MiXCR, one entry per CDR3 protein. The repertoire has tens of thousands of distinct CDR3 sequences, 65% to 85% of them found once; the top ten carry approximately 19%. Unsorted bulk tissue of roughly 17-33 mg yielded co-extracted RNA and DNA. Sequenced input: liver tumor tissue from sampling region 2. Subset denoted: tumor region T2, inferior pole. All receptors come from a man between 40 and 49 years old with primary liver carcinoma and hepatitis B virus infection.

For this clonotype: Lacking the conserved final phenylalanine or tryptophan, this CDR3 likely reflects a read error. This chain connects TRBV29-1 to TRBJ2-2, with D possibly TRBD2 on 5 matching bases. This CDR3 contains 11 residues. CDR1 is SQVTM and CDR2 is ANQGSEA in the germline V gene. CDR3 sequence: CSVGLTGELFL. CDR3 nucleotide sequence: TGCAGCGTTGGACTCACCGGGGAACTGTTTCTT.

This clonotype was detected only a few times. Possible read error: a much larger clone is one base away. The rearrangement uses TRBV2 and TRBJ2-2; perhaps TRBD1 as D (6 bases). There are 15 residues in the CDR3. Germline loops: CDR1 SNHLY, CDR2 FYNNEI. The CDR3 DNA is TGTGCCAGCAGGGTACAGGGAGCGAACAGCGGGGAGCTGTTTTTT. It is translated as CASRVQGANSGELFF.

This clonotype was seen only once. The conserved phenylalanine or tryptophan is not found at the CDR3 terminus, so this likely reflects a read error. Because the CDR3's place on the DNA is in doubt, the DNA is left out and the CDR3 is given as listed by TCRdb. The V gene is TRBV12-3 or TRBV12-4, the J gene TRBJ2-1; the listed D gene, TRBD2, was not tested against the DNA. The CDR3 totals 15 residues, both ends included. The CDR3 protein is CASTHGRGLLNERFL.

This clonotype showed up many times. This chain connects TRBV7-9 to TRBJ2-1; D might be TRBD1 (5 bases). CDR3 size: 13 residues. Germline lookup yields CDR1 SEHNR and CDR2 FQNEAQ (reference sequence). V lost 3 bases to trimming and J lost 3 bases, with 6 bases between them. The CDR3 region is CASSFRGYNEQFF. The CDR3 DNA reads TGTGCCAGCAGCTTTAGGGGCTACAATGAGCAGTTCTTC. Full variable domain (remainder filled in from reference TRBV7-9 and TRBJ2-1): DTGVSQNPRHKITKRGQNVTFRCDPISEHNRLYWYRQTLGQGPEFLTYFQNEAQLEKSRLLSDRFSAERPKGSFSTLEIQRTEQGDSAMYLCASSFRGYNEQFFGPGTRLTVL.

This clonotype showed up just a few times. V is TRBV29-1 and J is TRBJ1-1; TRBD1 matches at 7 bases. The junction had 12 bases not matched to a gene; V was cut back by 7 bases and J by 7 bases. The CDR3 length is 13 residues. The germline CDR1 and CDR2 sequences are SQVTM and ANQGSEA. CDR3 coding DNA: TGCAGCGCTCCGGGACAGCTGGAGGTTGAAGCTTTCTTT. Protein product: CSAPGQLEVEAFF.

As to this clonotype: The junction differs from germline at one of its ends, possibly a read error. This sequence joins TRBV29-1 and TRBJ2-1; possibly TRBD2 for D (5 bases). This CDR3 spans 14 amino acids. From germline, CDR1 is SQVTM and CDR2 ANQGSEA. CDR3 sequence reads: CSVGTRGSYSEQFF. CDR3 bases: TGCAGCGTTGGTACTAGAGGTTCCTACAGTGAGCAGTTCTTC.

About this clonotype itself: A junction end diverges from the germline sequence, so it may reflect a read error. The chain is built from TRBV11-2 and TRBJ2-2; 7 positions match TRBD1. CDR1 and CDR2 from the germline V gene are SGHAT and FQNNGV. There are 14 residues in the CDR3. The CDR3 sequence: CASITDSDTGELFF. CDR3 sequence (DNA): TGTGCCAGCATCACAGACTCGGACACAGGGGAACTGTTTTTT.

Regarding this clonotype: The conserved final phenylalanine or tryptophan is absent from the CDR3, which likely points to a read error. The chain uses TRBV4-3 and TRBJ2-7; D may be TRBD2 (7 bases). CDR3 length equals 15 residues. The germline CDR1 and CDR2 sequences are LGHNA and YSLEER. The CDR3 loop reads CARSQDRGAGDEQYS. The CDR3 DNA reads TGCGCCAGGAGCCAAGATAGGGGGGCGGGGGACGAGCAGTACTCC.

This clonotype was seen ten or more times. The CDR3 region has the DNA TGTGCCAGCAGCCGCCAACTAAACACCGGGGAGCTGTTTTTT. The encoded protein is CASSRQLNTGELFF. This chain joins TRBV5-8 and TRBJ2-2; D ambiguous. Germline CDR1 and CDR2: SGHTS and YDEGEE. V was clipped by 4 bases and J by 2 bases, with 9 bases between them. CDR3 length: 14 amino acids.

V and J are TRBV9 and TRBJ1-6, with D possibly being TRBD1 (5 bases). The CDR3 consists of 15 residues. Looked up from germline, CDR1 is SGDLS and CDR2 is YYNGEE. Trimming took off 4 bases at V and 8 bases at J, with 16 bases between the two ends. As DNA, the CDR3 is TGTGCCAGCAGCCCCTGGACAAGGGGAGATTCACCCCTCCACTTT. It specifies CASSPWTRGDSPLHF.

On this clonotype itself: Compared with germline, one end of the junction differs, possibly owing to a read error. The chain carries TRBV7-9 and TRBJ2-1; D may be TRBD1 (5 bases). CDR1 and CDR2 (germline): SEHNR, FQNEAQ (reference sequence). The CDR3 runs 15 residues. The CDR3 DNA reads TGTGCCATCAGTGACAGTCTATCCGAAAACAATGAGCAGTGCTTC. Translation: CAISDSLSENNEQCF.

This clonotype was observed at least ten times. This chain uses TRBV30 with TRBJ1-1, with D uncertain. This CDR3 contains 14 residues. Trimming took 2 bases from V and 2 from J, leaving 12 bases between them. Germline loops: CDR1 GTSNPN, CDR2 SVGIG (reference sequence). CDR3: CAWSSGPGNTEAFF. The CDR3 DNA reads as TGTGCCTGGAGTTCGGGTCCCGGAAACACTGAAGCTTTCTTT.

With regard to this clonotype: At one end the junction does not follow the germline gene, possibly because of a read error. The CDR3 is CASSPSWGMTNTEVFF. The CDR3 DNA reads as TGCGCCAGCAGTCCTTCTTGGGGCATGACGAACACTGAAGTTTTCTTT. J is TRBJ1-1 and V is TRBV5-1; perhaps TRBD1 as D (5 bases). Germline V CDR1 and CDR2: SGHRS, YFSETQ. The CDR3 sequence is 16 residues long. The complete variable domain, with remaining parts taken from reference TRBV5-1 and TRBJ1-1, reads KAGVTQTPRYLIKTRGQQVTLSCSPISGHRSVSWYQQTPGQGLQFLFEYFSETQRNKGNFPGRFSGRQFSNSRSEMNVSTLELGDSALYLCASSPSWGMTNTEVFFGQGTRLTVV.

This clonotype was found a few times. The V call is TRBV29-1, the J call TRBJ2-1, with unresolved D. The germline V gene encodes CDR1 SQVTM and CDR2 ANQGSEA. V lost 7 bases to trimming and J lost 10 bases, with 11 bases between them. This CDR3 is 10 amino acids long. DNA of the CDR3: TGCAGCGCATGGCGTAACGAGCAGTTCTTC. Translated: CSAWRNEQFF.

Concerning this clonotype: The conserved phenylalanine or tryptophan is not found at the CDR3 terminus, so this likely reflects a read error. V usage is TRBV29-1 and J usage is TRBJ2-3; 8 bases agree with TRBD2. CDR3 length: 14 residues. The ends lost 7 bases at V and 6 bases at J; junction bases unmatched: 12. The germline CDR1 and CDR2 sequences are SQVTM and ANQGSEA. The CDR3 DNA reads as TGCAGCGCTGAGGGTAGCGGGATTGCTGATACGCAGTATCTT. It translates to CSAEGSGIADTQYL.

Comments on this clonotype: The junction departs from the called germline gene at one end, perhaps through a read error. V gene TRBV6-1 combines with J gene TRBJ1-5, with 8 bases matching TRBD1. The CDR3 sequence is 14 residues long. Germline V gene lookup returns CDR1 MNHNS and CDR2 SASEGT. CDR3 DNA sequence: TGTGCCAGCAGCATTGGGACAGGCTATCAGCCCCAGCGTTTT. Its translation: CASSIGTGYQPQRF.

As to this clonotype: An end of the junction differs from the germline gene, which may be a read error. The J gene is TRBJ2-5, the V gene TRBV6-2 or TRBV6-3, with 7 nucleotides matching TRBD2. The CDR3 runs to 16 residues. The germline gives CDR1 MNHEY, CDR2 SVGEGT. The CDR3, as DNA: TGCGCCAACAGTTACGATGCGGGAGAAGACCAAGAGACCCAGTACTTC. Translated, it gives CANSYDAGEDQETQYF.

For this clonotype: Likely a read error: the CDR3 ends without its conserved phenylalanine or tryptophan. The J gene is TRBJ2-5, the V gene TRBV4-3, with D uncertain. This CDR3 spans 14 amino acids. The V gene's germline CDR1 is LGHNA and CDR2 YSLEER. The CDR3 coding sequence is TGCGCCCGCAGTCAAGAGGAGTACTCGGAGACCCAGTACCTC. Protein: CARSQEEYSETQYL.

This clonotype is termed medium-sized (0.01 to 0.1%). The chain carries TRBV5-6 and TRBJ2-1; D assignment may be TRBD1 or TRBD2 (7 bases each). The CDR3 has 17 amino acids. V lost 3 bases and J 4 bases, leaving 20 bases between the germline ends. Germline CDR1 SGHDT, CDR2 YYEEEE. The CDR3 protein is CASSSNLQGRGYNEQFF. CDR3 bases: TGTGCCAGCAGCTCGAACCTACAGGGGCGGGGGTACAATGAGCAGTTCTTC. Complete variable domain (other parts from reference TRBV5-6 and TRBJ2-1): DAGVTQSPTHLIKTRGQQVTLRCSPKSGHDTVSWYQQALGQGPQFIFQYYEEEERQRGNFPDRFSGHQFPNYSSELNVNALLLGDSALYLCASSSNLQGRGYNEQFFGPGTRLTVL.

This clonotype showed up many times. The chain employs TRBV6-5 and TRBJ2-7; 7 bases map to TRBD1. The CDR3 length is 15 residues. V lost 5 bases and J lost 0; bases outside the gene matches: 7. The germline V gene encodes CDR1 MNHEY and CDR2 SVGAGI. For the CDR3, the DNA is TGTGCCAGCAGTCCCCAGGGGGATAGCTCCTACGAGCAGTACTTC. Protein sequence: CASSPQGDSSYEQYF.

This rearrangement joins TRBV2 to TRBJ2-5, with TRBD2 as a possible D gene (6 bases). V was shortened by 3 bases and J by 10 bases, with 18 bases between the two germline ends. The CDR3 runs 14 residues. The germline V gene encodes CDR1 SNHLY and CDR2 FYNNEI. The CDR3 loop reads CASSDPREQEGQYF. DNA of the CDR3: TGTGCCAGCAGTGACCCCCGGGAGCAAGAGGGCCAGTACTTC.

Remarks on this clonotype: A much larger clone is a single base away; this may be a read error. The chain combines TRBV6-1 with TRBJ2-1; D gene ambiguous. The CDR3 length is 14 residues. V lost 7 bases to trimming and J lost 9 bases, with 19 bases between them. CDR1 is MNHNS, CDR2 SASEGT, per germline. The CDR3 DNA is TGTGCCAGCAACCCTCAACCGGCGTTCGGTGAGCAGTTCTTC. Translating gives CASNPQPAFGEQFF.

This clonotype was counted only a few times. This could be a read error, since a much larger clone is one nucleotide away. The rearrangement links TRBV14 to TRBJ2-5, with 7 nucleotides matching TRBD2. Germline V CDR1 and CDR2: SGHDN, FVKESK. CDR3 length: 19 amino acids. CDR3 in amino acids: CASSQGSGRGAYFGETQCF. The CDR3, as DNA: TGTGCCAGCAGCCAAGGTTCTGGGAGGGGCGCTTACTTCGGGGAGACCCAGTGCTTC.

A remark on this clonotype: One end of the junction fails to match germline, which may point to a read error. The CDR3 loop is CASSYVRKSGNEVFF. The CDR3 region has the DNA TGTGCCAGCAGTTACGTTAGAAAGAGTGGCAATGAAGTTTTCTTT. V is TRBV6-5 and J is TRBJ1-1, with D uncertain. The CDR3 has 15 residues. The germline CDR1 and CDR2 sequences are MNHEY and SVGAGI.